The clone carrying this T cell receptor (beta chain) was detected only once. This sample is drawn from a study of cytomegalovirus exposure and HLA in healthy donors. CDR1 is MNHEY and CDR2 is SMNVEV in the germline V gene (reference sequence). The V end lost 5 bases, the J end lost 1 base, and 8 bases lay between the germline ends. This CDR3 is 13 amino acids long. The PCR contained 60 Vbeta and 13 Jbeta primers. Libraries were prepared by immunoSEQ multiplex PCR; TCRdb keeps only in-frame clonotypes and omits some of them. In the table there are 120,000 to 150,000 clones, 80% of which are singletons.

The clonotype originates from a male donor in good health and CMV-seronegative. Sequenced: PBMCs. The chain uses TRBV27 and TRBJ1-1, with D perhaps matching TRBD1 (6 bases). CDR3 bases: TGTGCCAGCAGTCCACAGGGGAACACTGAAGCTTTCTTT. Its translation is CASSPQGNTEAFF.